This paragraph reports one TCR beta chain. Its antigen is not known. The data originate from a study of a mutant IDH1 vaccine in newly diagnosed glioma. Indicated time point: week 35, safety follow-up. Doses consisted of 300 ug of mutant IDH1 20-mer peptide each, paired with topical imiquimod. Germline lookup yields CDR1 SQVTM and CDR2 ANQGSEA. Trimming removed 7 bases from V and 0 bases from J, with 13 bases in between. CDR3 length: 14 residues. TCRdb's table, derived via immunoSEQ multiplex PCR, lists solely in-frame clones and lacks some. Here the sample spans roughly 60,000 clones, more than 80% being singletons.

The chain couples TRBV29-1 to TRBJ2-4; D is uncertain. The material sequenced was PBMCs, taken from a glioma patient whose treatment included an IDH1 peptide vaccine. The clonotype was recovered from a man between 40 and 49 years old with glioma. The CDR3: CSANHTRAKNIQYF. The CDR3, as DNA: TGCAGCGCAAATCACACCAGAGCCAAAAACATTCAGTACTTC.